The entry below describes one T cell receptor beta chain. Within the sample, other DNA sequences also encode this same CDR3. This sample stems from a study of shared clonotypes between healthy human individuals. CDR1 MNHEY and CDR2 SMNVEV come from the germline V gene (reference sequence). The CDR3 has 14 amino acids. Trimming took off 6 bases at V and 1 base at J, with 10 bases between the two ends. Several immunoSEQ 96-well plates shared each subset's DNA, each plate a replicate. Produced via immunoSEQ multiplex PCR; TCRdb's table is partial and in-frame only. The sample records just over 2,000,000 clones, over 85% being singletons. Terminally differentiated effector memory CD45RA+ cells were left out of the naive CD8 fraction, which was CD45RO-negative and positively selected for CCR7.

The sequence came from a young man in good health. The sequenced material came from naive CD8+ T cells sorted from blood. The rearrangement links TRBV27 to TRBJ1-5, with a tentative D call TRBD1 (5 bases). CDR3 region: CASRGGASNQPQHF. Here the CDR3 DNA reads TGTGCCAGCAGGGGCGGGGCCAGCAATCAGCCCCAGCATTTT.